This entry concerns a single TCR beta chain. This sample is part of a study of T cell responses to AZD1222 COVID-19 vaccine. Germline CDR1 is KGHSH and CDR2 is LQKENI. With 0 bases removed from V and 0 bases from J, the gap between germline ends came to 9 bases. The CDR3 has 16 amino acids. Method: immunoSEQ multiplex PCR; TCRdb's copy keeps in-frame clones and lacks some. This sample has 99,000 or so clones; 93% occur once, and the top ten carry about 5%. Sequencing was performed on peripheral blood, taken on day 0 of AZD1222 vaccination. This sequence was found in an adult in good health. The gene calls are TRBV18 and TRBJ2-1; D unresolved. CDR3 nucleotides: TGTGCCAGCTCACCACCGAGGCAGAGCTCCTACAATGAGCAGTTCTTC. Translated: CASSPPRQSSYNEQFF.